One and the same sample provided the 17 T cell receptor beta chains below, sequenced in a study of T-cell reconstitution after alpha-beta-depleted transplantation in children. Unique molecular identifiers were incorporated during preparation of the TCRbeta library. TCRdb reprocessed the PCR reads with MiXCR, giving one entry per CDR3 protein. The table lists approximately 490,000 distinct CDR3 sequences, under 15% of them singletons. Sequenced here: PBMCs from the stem cell graft donor, sampled from the stem cell graft. The receptors were sampled from a human donor who donated a stem cell graft to a child with combined immunodeficiency.

This clonotype was picked up a small number of times. This chain's CDR3 is CASRLQTASNEKLFF. CDR3 coding DNA: TGCGCCAGCCGTCTCCAGACAGCTTCTAATGAAAAACTGTTTTTT. V usage is TRBV5-1 and J usage is TRBJ1-4; maybe TRBD1 (5 bases). This CDR3 has 15 amino acids. Trimming cost V 7 bases and J 3 bases, with 16 bases left between them. CDR1 is SGHRS, CDR2 YFSETQ, per germline. The variable domain in full, with the rest retrieved from reference TRBV5-1 and TRBJ1-4, is KAGVTQTPRYLIKTRGQQVTLSCSPISGHRSVSWYQQTPGQGLQFLFEYFSETQRNKGNFPGRFSGRQFSNSRSEMNVSTLELGDSALYLCASRLQTASNEKLFFGSGTQLSVL.

V and J are TRBV7-2 and TRBJ2-3, with D possibly called TRBD1 or TRBD2 (6 bases each). V shed 7 bases and J shed 4 bases, with 18 bases lying between them. There are 15 residues in the CDR3. Germline V gene sequence: CDR1 SGHTA, CDR2 FQGNSA. The CDR3 DNA reads TGTGCCAGCACCTGGAGGGGGTCAGGTGCAGATACGCAGTATTTT. Translating it yields CASTWRGSGADTQYF.

V usage is TRBV7-2 and J usage is TRBJ2-5; 7 bases agree with TRBD1. The CDR3 covers 12 residues. Unmatched junction bases numbered 4, after V lost 7 bases and J lost 5 bases. CDR1 is SGHTA and CDR2 is FQGNSA in the germline V gene. The chain's CDR3 is CASKWDSETQYF. The CDR3 nucleotides read TGTGCCAGCAAGTGGGACAGCGAGACCCAGTACTTC.

J is TRBJ2-3 and V is TRBV18, with D possibly called TRBD1 or TRBD2 (5 bases each). There are 16 residues in the CDR3. V was pared by 4 bases and J by 7 bases, with 21 bases between. Germline-derived CDR1 and CDR2 are KGHSH and LQKENI. The CDR3 bases are TGTGCCAGCTCACTGCTCCCGGGACGCCTTCAAAATACGCAGTATTTT. Translated, it gives CASSLLPGRLQNTQYF.

This chain uses TRBV7-2 with TRBJ2-7; the D is unclear. V was cut by 2 bases and J by 3 bases, with 5 bases left in between. Germline CDR1 reads SGHTA; CDR2 reads FQGNSA. This CDR3 has 12 residues. This chain's CDR3 is CASSLLYYEQYF. CDR3 coding DNA: TGTGCCAGCAGCTTACTCTACTACGAGCAGTACTTC.

This clonotype was seen ten or more times. J is TRBJ2-1 and V is TRBV6-5; no reliable D call. Germline V gene lookup returns CDR1 MNHEY and CDR2 SVGAGI. The V end was cut by 5 bases, the J end by 2 bases, with 10 bases between. CDR3 length: 14 residues. The CDR3 region is CASSPSHAYNEQFF. The CDR3 nucleotides read TGTGCCAGCAGTCCTTCCCATGCCTACAATGAGCAGTTCTTC.

The rearrangement joins TRBV20-1 to TRBJ2-3, with 14 nucleotides matching TRBD2. From germline, CDR1 is DFQATT and CDR2 SNEGSKA (reference sequence). The length of the CDR3 is 16 residues. V was clipped by 6 bases and J by 6 bases; unmatched bases: 11. The CDR3 loop reads CSAGGTSGGWLDTQYF. CDR3 DNA sequence: TGCAGTGCGGGTGGGACTAGCGGGGGCTGGTTGGATACGCAGTATTTT.

The rearrangement uses TRBV12-3 or TRBV12-4 and TRBJ2-3; TRBD2 agrees at 8 bases. The CDR3 spans 14 residues. Trimming at V came to 2 bases and at J to 4 bases, leaving 2 bases not matched to a gene. CDR3 region: CASSLLAGPDTQYF. CDR3 DNA: TGTGCCAGCAGTTTACTAGCGGGTCCAGATACGCAGTATTTT.

This clonotype was counted a few times. The chain combines TRBV7-9 with TRBJ2-3; TRBD2 aligns across 9 bases. V trimming: 5 bases; J trimming: 4 bases; junction bases outside the gene matches: 7. Germline CDR1 SEHNR, CDR2 FQNEAQ (reference sequence). The CDR3 covers 15 residues. CDR3 region: CASSGGLAGADTQYF. The CDR3, as DNA: TGTGCCAGCAGCGGGGGACTAGCCGGGGCAGATACGCAGTATTTT.

This clonotype was seen a few times. The chain joins TRBV20-1 to TRBJ1-2; 9 bases map to TRBD1. V gave up 5 bases and J gave up 6 bases; unmatched junction bases: 13. Germline-derived CDR1 and CDR2 are DFQATT and SNEGSKA (reference sequence). The CDR3 has 15 amino acids. In DNA form, the CDR3 reads TGCAGTGCTTTGGCTCCGGGACAGGGCTCTAATGGCTACACCTTC. This codes for CSALAPGQGSNGYTF.

This clonotype has ten or more counts. The chain combines TRBV12-3 or TRBV12-4 with TRBJ2-2; either TRBD1 or TRBD2 may supply D (6 bases each). The CDR3 is 16 residues long. Trimming cost V 3 bases and J 7 bases, with 18 bases left between them. The DNA for the CDR3 is TGTGCCAGCAGTTTCAGGTCCGCACAGGGAGGCGGGGAGCTGTTTTTT. Protein product: CASSFRSAQGGGELFF.

For this clonotype: The junction does not match germline at one end; this may be a read error. The rearrangement uses TRBV4-3 and TRBJ2-6, with a possible D match to TRBD2 (5 bases). Germline V CDR1 and CDR2: LGHNA, YSLEER. This CDR3 has 16 amino acids. The CDR3 sequence is CVSSPESGFGANVLTF. CDR3 nucleotides: TGCGTCAGCAGCCCGGAGTCGGGGTTTGGGGCCAACGTCCTGACTTTC.

This clonotype was picked up a small number of times. The J gene is TRBJ1-2, the V gene TRBV6-5; no firm D call. CDR1 is MNHEY and CDR2 is SVGAGI in the germline V gene. Deletions cut 6 bases from V and 5 bases from J, with 10 bases between. There are 12 residues in the CDR3. CDR3 sequence (DNA): TGTGCCAGCAGCTACGGAGAGTATGGCTACACCTTC. Protein: CASSYGEYGYTF.

CDR3 amino acids: CASSKRGRATDTQYF. The CDR3 DNA reads TGTGCCAGCAGCAAACGAGGGAGGGCCACAGATACGCAGTATTTT. V is TRBV9 and J is TRBJ2-3, with 7 bases aligning to TRBD2. V lost 4 bases, J lost 2 bases, and 7 bases stayed unmatched. The CDR3 is 15 residues long. CDR1 SGDLS and CDR2 YYNGEE come from the germline V gene.

J is TRBJ2-2 and V is TRBV6-1; TRBD1 matches 7 bases. The trim removed 6 bases at V and 2 bases at J, leaving 6 bases unmatched. The germline gives CDR1 MNHNS, CDR2 SASEGT. CDR3 length equals 15 residues. The CDR3 spells CASSIDRVNTGELFF. The CDR3 DNA sequence: TGTGCCAGCAGCATCGACAGGGTAAACACCGGGGAGCTGTTTTTT.

In this sample, this clonotype turned up many times. The chain carries TRBV28 and TRBJ2-7; unclear D gene. V was cut by 4 bases and J by 6 bases, with 19 bases left in between. This CDR3 has 15 amino acids. Germline-derived CDR1 and CDR2 are MDHEN and SYDVKM. In DNA form, the CDR3 reads TGTGCCAGCAGTTCCCTCCCGCGAGCAGCGAGCGAGCAGTACTTC. This sequence encodes CASSSLPRAASEQYF. The full variable domain, with the rest looked up from reference TRBV28 and TRBJ2-7, is DVKVTQSSRYLVKRTGEKVFLECVQDMDHENMFWYRQDPGLGLRLIYFSYDVKMKEKGDIPEGYSVSREKKERFSLILESASTNQTSMYLCASSSLPRAASEQYFGPGTRLTVT.

The V gene is TRBV24-1, the J gene TRBJ1-2; 7 bases fit TRBD1. The J segment lost 8 bases and the V segment lost 8 bases, leaving 7 bases of the junction unmatched. This CDR3 comprises 12 residues. Germline V lookup: CDR1 KGHDR, CDR2 SFDVKD. As DNA, the CDR3 is TGTGCCACCAAGAGACAGGGCCACGGCTACACCTTC. Residues: CATKRQGHGYTF.